These T cell receptor beta chains were read from a single sample in a study of cytomegalovirus exposure and HLA in healthy donors. Sequencing was performed with immunoSEQ multiplex PCR; in TCRdb, only in-frame clones are kept and a portion is missing. The data show about 110,000 clones, 82% seen once. The material sequenced was PBMCs. Every receptor here comes from a man under 40 in good health and CMV-seropositive. Each CDR3 is given with its conserved first and last residue. The D gene is left open where the match is weak. Expanded clones are given a class, and other clones once, few, many or no size at all.

>TRBV7-8|.|.|TRBJ1-4
TGTGCCAGCGGCCGATCCAGGGTGGAAAAACTGTTTTTT
CASGRSRVEKLFF
>TRBV29-1|.|.|TRBJ1-3
TGCAGCGGGGCTACAGGGATCTCTGGAAACACCATATATTTT
CSGATGISGNTIYF
>TRBV7-2|.|TRBD2|TRBJ2-1
TGTGCCAGCAGCGAGACTAGCGGGGGGGCCAATGAGCAGTTCTTC
CASSETSGGANEQFF
>TRBV7-9|.|.|TRBJ2-2
TGTGCCAGCAGCTCCCACGGGGAGCTGTTTTTT
CASSSHGELFF
>TRBV27|.|TRBD1|TRBJ1-1
TGTGCCAGCAGTTCCGCAGGGGGTGGGTGGACTGAAGCTTTCTTT
CASSSAGGGWTEAFF
>TRBV5-1|.|TRBD1|TRBJ2-1
TGCGCCAGCAGCTTGGACAGGGGCGGGAATGAGCAGTTCTTC
CASSLDRGGNEQFF
>TRBV2|.|.|TRBJ1-5
TGTGCCAGCAGTGAATTGCCAGGCAATCAGCCCCAGCATTTT
CASSELPGNQPQHF
>TRBV19|.|.|TRBJ2-4
TGTGCCAGTAGTATAGATGAGGCAGGGAAAAACATTCAGTACTTC
CASSIDEAGKNIQYF
>TRBV15|.|.|TRBJ2-3
TGTGCCACCAGCATTACTCGCACAGATACGCAGTATTTT
CATSITRTDTQYF
>TRBV6-6|.|TRBD1|TRBJ2-7
TGTGCCAGCAGTTACCCCGGGACAGGAGGCGAGCAGTACTTC
CASSYPGTGGEQYF
>TRBV4-1|.|.|TRBJ2-5
TGCGCCAGCAGCCAAGGGCAGGGCGGAGAGACCCAGTACTTC
CASSQGQGGETQYF
>TRBV7-9|.|.|TRBJ1-1
TGTTCCAGCATACCCCCCAGAGTGACAGGGAACACTGAAGCTTTCTTT
CSSIPPRVTGNTEAFF
>TRBV5-6|.|.|TRBJ2-1
TGTGCCAGCAGCACCTTCAGGGTCAATGAGCAGTTCTTC
CASSTFRVNEQFF
>TRBV4-1|once|.|TRBJ2-2
TGCGCCAGCAGCCCCGGCGCGGTCACCGGGGAGCTGTTTTTT
CASSPGAVTGELFF
>TRBV27|.|TRBD1|TRBJ2-2
TGTGCGACAGGGCAGACGGGGACCGGGGAGCTGTTTTTT
CATGQTGTGELFF
>TRBV2|once|TRBD1|TRBJ1-1
TGTGCCAGCTCGGACAGGGGGGGCCCGGGGGCTTTCTTT
CASSDRGGPGAFF
>TRBV19|.|.|TRBJ1-2
TGTGCCAGTAGTATAGGATGGGGCAGGAACTATGGCTACACCTTC
CASSIGWGRNYGYTF
>TRBV5-5|few|.|TRBJ1-3
TGTGCCAGCAGCTTCCGGGGGGGGACCTCTGGAAACACCATATATTTT
CASSFRGGTSGNTIYF
>TRBV27|once|.|TRBJ2-3
TGTGCCAGCACCCCATACGGGGAGAGAACAGATACGCAGTATTTT
CASTPYGERTDTQYF
>TRBV7-9|.|.|TRBJ2-3
TGTGCCAGCAGCTTATTGTCGGCGGGCACAGATACGCAGTATTTT
CASSLLSAGTDTQYF
>TRBV5-4|.|TRBD1|TRBJ2-7
TGTGCCAGCAGCCTACGACAGGGATCCTACGAGCAGTACTTC
CASSLRQGSYEQYF
>TRBV5-1|.|.|TRBJ1-1
TGCGCCAGCAGCTTGGCGGACGGAGGATCCGAATATCTTAACACTGAAGCTTTCTTT
CASSLADGGSEYLNTEAFF
>TRBV9|few|.|TRBJ1-2
TGTGCCAGCAGCGAAGATACAGGGCAAACCTATGGCTACACCTTC
CASSEDTGQTYGYTF
>TRBV5-6|once|TRBD2|TRBJ2-3
TGTGCCAGCAGCTTGGAGGGACTAGCAGAGAGCACAGATACGCAGTATTTT
CASSLEGLAESTDTQYF
>TRBV19|.|TRBD2|TRBJ2-3
TGTGCCAGTAGTATAGACCCCAGCGGGGGCTTAACAGATACGCAGTATTTT
CASSIDPSGGLTDTQYF
>TRBV6-4|.|.|TRBJ2-7
TGTGCCAGCAGGCCCCCCCGGAGGCGAAGGAGAAACGAGCAGTACTTC
CASRPPRRRRRNEQYF